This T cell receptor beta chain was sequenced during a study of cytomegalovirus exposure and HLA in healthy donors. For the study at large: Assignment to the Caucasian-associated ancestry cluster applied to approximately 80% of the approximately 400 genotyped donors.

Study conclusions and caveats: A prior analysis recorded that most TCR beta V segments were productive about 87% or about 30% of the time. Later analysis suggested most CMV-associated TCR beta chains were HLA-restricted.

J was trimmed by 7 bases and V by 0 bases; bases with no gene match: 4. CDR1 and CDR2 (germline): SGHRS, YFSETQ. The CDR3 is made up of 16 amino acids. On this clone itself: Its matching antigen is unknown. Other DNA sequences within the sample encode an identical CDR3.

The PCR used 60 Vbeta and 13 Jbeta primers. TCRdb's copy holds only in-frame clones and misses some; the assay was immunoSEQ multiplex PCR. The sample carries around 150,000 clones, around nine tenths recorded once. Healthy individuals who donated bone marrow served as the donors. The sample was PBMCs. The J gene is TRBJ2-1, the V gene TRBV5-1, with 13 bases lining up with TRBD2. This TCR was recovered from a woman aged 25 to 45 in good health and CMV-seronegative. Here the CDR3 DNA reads TGCGCCAGCAGCTTGGGGGGGACTAGCGGGGATAATGAGCAGTTCTTC. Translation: CASSLGGTSGDNEQFF.